This T cell receptor beta chain was profiled in a study of shared clonotypes between healthy human individuals. Germline CDR1 is SGHTA and CDR2 is FQGNSA. J gave up 0 bases and V 4 bases, and 3 bases lay outside the gene matches. The CDR3 extends over 15 amino acids. Here immunoSEQ multiplex PCR was the method, and the copy in TCRdb shows in-frame clones only, minus some. The sample contains 2 million to 2.5 million clones, approximately 95% of which appear only once. The source is a man between 18 and 29 years old in good health. J is TRBJ1-3 and V is TRBV7-2, with 7 bases that match TRBD1. Sample: naive CD4+ T cells sorted from blood. Subset reported: CD45RA+ positively selected. DNA of the CDR3: TGTGCCAGCAGCTCCCGACAGGGCTCTGGAAACACCATATATTTT. Protein sequence: CASSSRQGSGNTIYF.